The clone carrying this T cell receptor (beta chain) has just a few counts. Its antigen is as yet unknown. Everyone who donated was a healthy Caucasian. The sample comes from a study of identical twins. General study results and limits: Out-of-frame alpha sequences shared between twins exhibited an excess of low generation probability. Invariant populations such as MAIT and iNKT cells could partly muddle zero-insertion analyses.

Trimming removed 5 bases from V and 9 bases from J; junction bases left unmatched: 6. CDR3 length: 12 residues. TCRdb passed the 5' RACE reads through MiXCR, listing each CDR3 protein once. The data contain approximately 1.8 million distinct CDR3 sequences, under 35% of them singletons. The material sequenced was cord blood. The chain uses TRBV12-3 or TRBV12-4 and TRBJ1-1, with TRBD1 matching 7 bases. This clonotype was sampled from a newborn girl in good health. In DNA form, the CDR3 reads TGTGCCAGCAGTCCCGGGACAGAGAAAGCTTTCTTT. Encoded protein: CASSPGTEKAFF.